The 13 T cell receptor beta chains below were found in one sample sequenced in a study of blood T cell repertoires in COVID-19. Data came from immunoSEQ multiplex PCR; TCRdb stores just in-frame clones and leaves some out. There are about 370,000 clones in the sample; 89% occur only once, and approximately 3% lies in the top ten. Sequencing input: peripheral blood. The receptors here all came from a woman aged 25 to 39 with COVID-19, enrolled during active disease.

This clone was recorded a few times. The junction departs from the called germline gene at one end, perhaps through a read error. V usage is TRBV18 and J usage is TRBJ2-3; the D gene is possibly TRBD2 (6 bases). The CDR3 is 17 residues long. Per germline, CDR1 KGHSH and CDR2 LQKENI. The CDR3 nucleotides are TGTGCCAGCTCCCCACCCAAAGATAGCGGATACACAGATACGCAGTATTTT. Encoded protein: CASSPPKDSGYTDTQYF. The full variable domain, its missing parts supplied by reference TRBV18 and TRBJ2-3, is NAGVMQNPRHLVRRRGQEARLRCSPMKGHSHVYWYRQLPEEGLKFMVYLQKENIIDESGMPKERFSAEFPKEGPSILRIQQVVRGDSAAYFCASSPPKDSGYTDTQYFGPGTRLTVL.

This sequence joins TRBV6-5 and TRBJ2-7, with D possibly matching TRBD1 (6 bases). The V end lost 6 bases, the J end lost 3 bases, and 12 bases lay between the germline ends. Germline V gene sequence: CDR1 MNHEY, CDR2 SVGAGI. The length of the CDR3 is 13 residues. This chain's CDR3 is CASREGVGYEQYF. Written as DNA, the CDR3 is TGTGCCAGCAGAGAGGGGGTCGGCTACGAGCAGTACTTC.

The rearrangement uses TRBV7-2 and TRBJ2-7; 10 positions agree with TRBD1. Germline V CDR1 and CDR2: SGHTA, FQGNSA. The CDR3 runs 13 residues. Losses at the gene ends were 4 bases for V and 3 bases for J; bases not matched to a gene: 0. The CDR3 DNA follows: TGTGCCAGCAGCTGGACAGGGGGCTACGAGCAGTACTTC. As protein: CASSWTGGYEQYF.

V usage is TRBV7-9 and J usage is TRBJ1-1; 8 bases are a match to TRBD1. The J segment lost 10 bases and the V segment lost 3 bases, leaving 10 bases of the junction unmatched. There are 14 residues in the CDR3. Germline lookup yields CDR1 SEHNR and CDR2 FQNEAQ (reference sequence). In DNA, the CDR3 is TGTGCCAGCAGCTTGACAGGGGAGAGAGAGGGAGCTTTCTTT. Its protein is CASSLTGEREGAFF.

This clone turned up a few times. The chain couples TRBV5-6 to TRBJ1-4, with a possible D match to TRBD1 (6 bases). This CDR3 has 15 residues. The V and J ends lost 3 bases and 2 bases respectively, with 11 bases between them. CDR1 and CDR2 (germline): SGHDT, YYEEEE. CDR3 amino acids: CASSSRTATNEKLFF. CDR3 nucleotides: TGTGCCAGCAGCTCTAGGACAGCCACTAATGAAAAACTGTTTTTT.

The V call is TRBV5-4, the J call TRBJ2-3; tentative D call: TRBD2 (6 bases). Germline CDR1 SGHNT, CDR2 YYREEE (reference sequence). This CDR3 contains 16 residues. Trimming pared 0 bases from V and 2 bases from J, leaving 13 bases between. CDR3 nucleotide sequence: TGTGCCAGCAGCTTGGCGGCGGACTACCTCACAGATACGCAGTATTTT. Its protein is CASSLAADYLTDTQYF.

This chain links TRBV7-8 with TRBJ2-7; TRBD1 might be the D (6 bases). CDR1 is SGHVS, CDR2 FQNEAQ, per germline. Trimming took 2 bases from V and 5 from J, leaving 16 bases between them. The CDR3 extends over 15 amino acids. In nucleotides, the CDR3 is TGTGCCAGCAGCTTAAACTACAGGGTAGTGGACGAGCAGTACTTC. This encodes CASSLNYRVVDEQYF.

The chain combines TRBV4-2 with TRBJ2-3; D may be TRBD1 (5 bases). Germline CDR1 and CDR2: LGHNA and YNFKEQ. CDR3 length equals 16 residues. Between the trimmed V and J ends, which lost 4 bases and 2 bases, there was a span of 16 bases. The CDR3 sequence: CASSPHGASSTDTQYF. For the CDR3, the DNA is TGTGCCAGCAGCCCACATGGGGCAAGCTCCACAGATACGCAGTATTTT.

Worth noting for this clone: The sample has other DNA sequences that encode this CDR3 too. CDR3 sequence: CASSLQGLGNQPQHF. CDR3 nucleotide sequence: TGTGCCAGCAGCTTACAGGGATTAGGCAATCAGCCCCAGCATTTT. The chain has TRBV28 and TRBJ1-5, with D possibly matching TRBD1 (6 bases). The CDR3 length is 15 residues. CDR1 MDHEN and CDR2 SYDVKM come from the germline V gene. Trimming took off 6 bases at V and 2 bases at J, with 14 bases between the two ends.

This chain joins TRBV4-3 and TRBJ2-7; tentative D call: TRBD2 (5 bases). CDR3 size: 14 residues. Between the trimmed V and J ends, which lost 4 bases and 2 bases, there was a span of 12 bases. The germline V gene has CDR1 LGHNA and CDR2 YSLEER. The chain's CDR3 is CASSPTRRPYEQYF. The CDR3 region has the DNA TGCGCCAGCAGCCCTACCCGGAGGCCCTACGAGCAGTACTTC.

This sequence joins TRBV13 and TRBJ1-2; 9 bases agree with TRBD1. Trimming took 3 bases from V and 6 from J; bases not matched to a gene: 2. This CDR3 has 13 residues. The germline CDR1 and CDR2 sequences are PRHDT and FYEKMQ (reference sequence). The CDR3 DNA is TGTGCCAGCAGCTTTACAGGGGGCGATGGCTACACCTTC. Its protein is CASSFTGGDGYTF. Full variable domain (missing parts from reference TRBV13 and TRBJ1-2): AAGVIQSPRHLIKEKRETATLKCYPIPRHDTVYWYQQGPGQDPQFLISFYEKMQSDKGSIPDRFSAQQFSDYHSELNMSSLELGDSALYFCASSFTGGDGYTFGSGTRLTVV.

The rearrangement joins TRBV3-1 (or the pseudogene TRBV3-2) to TRBJ2-7, with D uncertain. The length of the CDR3 is 11 residues. V was cut by 5 bases and J by 5 bases, with 7 bases left in between. Germline CDR1 reads LGHDT; CDR2 reads YNNKEL (reference sequence). For the CDR3, the DNA is TGTGCCAGCAGCGTTCGAGACGAGCAGTACGTC. It codes for CASSVRDEQYV.

This clone was recorded a few times. The chain carries TRBV30 and TRBJ2-6; tentatively, D is TRBD2 (6 bases). The germline V gene has CDR1 GTSNPN and CDR2 SVGIG (reference sequence). The CDR3 consists of 17 residues. Between the trimmed V and J ends, which lost 3 bases and 2 bases, there was a span of 17 bases. Here the CDR3 reads CAWSGGRFSPGANVLTF. The CDR3 coding sequence is TGTGCCTGGAGCGGAGGGCGTTTCTCCCCTGGGGCCAACGTCCTGACTTTC.